These 10 T cell receptor beta chains came from one sample sequenced in a study of blood T cell repertoires in COVID-19. Profiled with immunoSEQ multiplex PCR; TCRdb holds only in-frame clones, not every one. The sample carries almost 250,000 clones, 85% recorded once. The specimen sequenced was PBMCs or T cells enriched from blood (not recorded which). All receptors come from a woman between 50 and 59 years old with acute COVID-19.

This clone appeared once. The genes are TRBV19 and TRBJ1-6; D perhaps matches TRBD1 (5 bases). The CDR3 runs 15 residues. Germline CDR1 LNHDA, CDR2 SQIVND (reference sequence). Between the trimmed V and J ends, which lost 7 bases and 9 bases, there was a span of 19 bases. The CDR3 protein is CASTPAARVGSPLHF. The DNA of the CDR3 is TGTGCCAGTACCCCGGCGGCCAGGGTCGGTTCACCCCTCCACTTT. Filled out from reference TRBV19 and TRBJ1-6, the complete variable domain reads DGGITQSPKYLFRKEGQNVTLSCEQNLNHDAMYWYRQDPGQGLRLIYYSQIVNDFQKGDIAEGYSVSREKKESFPLTVTSAQKNPTAFYLCASTPAARVGSPLHFGNGTRLTVT.

This chain uses TRBV9 with TRBJ2-1; D not certain. Germline V gene sequence: CDR1 SGDLS, CDR2 YYNGEE. Trimming pared 0 bases from V and 1 base from J, leaving 2 bases between. The CDR3 contains 13 residues. The CDR3 is CASSVASYNEQFF. The CDR3 region has the DNA TGTGCCAGCAGCGTAGCTTCCTACAATGAGCAGTTCTTC.

The chain uses TRBV6-2 or TRBV6-3 and TRBJ2-5; 9 bases match TRBD2. The junction had 5 bases not matched to a gene; V was cut back by 0 bases and J by 3 bases. The CDR3 runs 16 residues. Germline V gene data show CDR1 as MNHEY and CDR2 as SVGEGT. CDR3 nucleotides: TGTGCCAGCAGTTACTCTCTAGCGGGAAATAAAGAGACCCAGTACTTC. Encoded protein: CASSYSLAGNKETQYF.

In its sample, this clone was seen a few times. The chain combines TRBV11-2 with TRBJ2-7; unclear D gene. V shed 1 base and J shed 2 bases, with 9 bases lying between them. There are 14 residues in the CDR3. The V gene's germline CDR1 is SGHAT and CDR2 FQNNGV. The CDR3 sequence: CASSLGAGTYEQYF. Here the CDR3 DNA reads TGTGCCAGCAGCTTAGGGGCCGGTACCTACGAGCAGTACTTC.

The chain couples TRBV5-1 to TRBJ2-7, with D possibly matching TRBD1 (5 bases). Between the trimmed V and J ends, which lost 3 bases and 6 bases, there was a span of 16 bases. The CDR3 spans 14 residues. Germline values: CDR1 SGHRS, CDR2 YFSETQ. The CDR3 loop reads CASSYAQGSGEQYF. The CDR3 region has the DNA TGCGCCAGCAGCTATGCTCAGGGTTCCGGCGAGCAGTACTTC.

V usage is TRBV24-1 and J usage is TRBJ2-5; D is uncertain. With 5 bases removed from V and 1 base from J, the gap between germline ends came to 7 bases. Germline V gene sequence: CDR1 KGHDR, CDR2 SFDVKD. The CDR3 spans 13 residues. The CDR3 bases are TGTGCCACCAGTGCCCCGGGCCAAGAGACCCAGTACTTC. Its protein is CATSAPGQETQYF.

This clone was picked up a small number of times. The rearrangement uses TRBV30 and TRBJ1-5, with no clear D. Germline V gene lookup returns CDR1 GTSNPN and CDR2 SVGIG (reference sequence). Trimming took off 5 bases at V and 3 bases at J, with 14 bases between the two ends. CDR3 length equals 14 residues. DNA for the CDR3: TGTGCCTGGGAAACGGACGGGAACAATCAGCCCCAGCATTTT. Its protein product is CAWETDGNNQPQHF.

This clone was counted a few times. The rearrangement links TRBV7-6 to TRBJ1-5; D is possibly TRBD1 (5 bases). Trimming pared 5 bases from V and 9 bases from J, leaving 11 bases between. Germline V gives CDR1 SGHVS, CDR2 FNYEAQ. The CDR3 is 12 residues long. Written as DNA, the CDR3 is TGTGCCAGCAGCCACAGGACGGGGCCCCAGCATTTT. It yields the protein CASSHRTGPQHF.

The chain links TRBV5-1 to TRBJ2-2; 7 bases line up with TRBD2. V trimming: 4 bases; J trimming: 4 bases; junction bases outside the gene matches: 7. The CDR3 runs 15 residues. Germline CDR1 SGHRS, CDR2 YFSETQ. CDR3: CASSAQTSPTGELFF. CDR3 coding DNA: TGCGCCAGCAGCGCACAGACTAGCCCCACCGGGGAGCTGTTTTTT.

The V call is TRBV27, the J call TRBJ1-1, with D perhaps TRBD1 (6 bases). The length of the CDR3 is 16 residues. Germline V gene lookup returns CDR1 MNHEY and CDR2 SMNVEV (reference sequence). The V and J ends lost 4 bases and 5 bases respectively, with 20 bases between them. CDR3 residues: CASSSWAGAGRTEAFF. The CDR3 bases are TGTGCCAGCAGTTCGTGGGCGGGGGCCGGCAGGACTGAAGCTTTCTTT.